This paragraph reports one TCR beta chain. This sample stems from a study of blood T cell repertoires in COVID-19. Study background: PBMCs, B-cell-depleted T cells, or T cells provided the cDNA or gDNA that made up the material.

In the authors' methods: Counts of nucleated cells, estimated from reference gene primer amplification, were obtained. Sequencing was performed with immunoSEQ multiplex PCR; in TCRdb, only in-frame clones are kept and a portion is missing. V and J calls plus clone size are reproduced from that table; the DNA served to infer D and trimming. This sample has 90,000 or so clones, with around 91% found just once. Trimming left V 3 bases short and J 0 bases short, with 6 bases between. This CDR3 comprises 13 residues. CDR1 KGHSH and CDR2 LQKENI come from the germline V gene. The chain carries TRBV18 and TRBJ2-7, with D uncertain. The origin of this receptor is a woman of 80 years or more with active or convalescent COVID-19. The source material was peripheral blood. CDR3 DNA sequence: TGTGCCAGCTCACCCCCCTTCTCCTACGAGCAGTACTTC. This sequence encodes CASSPPFSYEQYF.